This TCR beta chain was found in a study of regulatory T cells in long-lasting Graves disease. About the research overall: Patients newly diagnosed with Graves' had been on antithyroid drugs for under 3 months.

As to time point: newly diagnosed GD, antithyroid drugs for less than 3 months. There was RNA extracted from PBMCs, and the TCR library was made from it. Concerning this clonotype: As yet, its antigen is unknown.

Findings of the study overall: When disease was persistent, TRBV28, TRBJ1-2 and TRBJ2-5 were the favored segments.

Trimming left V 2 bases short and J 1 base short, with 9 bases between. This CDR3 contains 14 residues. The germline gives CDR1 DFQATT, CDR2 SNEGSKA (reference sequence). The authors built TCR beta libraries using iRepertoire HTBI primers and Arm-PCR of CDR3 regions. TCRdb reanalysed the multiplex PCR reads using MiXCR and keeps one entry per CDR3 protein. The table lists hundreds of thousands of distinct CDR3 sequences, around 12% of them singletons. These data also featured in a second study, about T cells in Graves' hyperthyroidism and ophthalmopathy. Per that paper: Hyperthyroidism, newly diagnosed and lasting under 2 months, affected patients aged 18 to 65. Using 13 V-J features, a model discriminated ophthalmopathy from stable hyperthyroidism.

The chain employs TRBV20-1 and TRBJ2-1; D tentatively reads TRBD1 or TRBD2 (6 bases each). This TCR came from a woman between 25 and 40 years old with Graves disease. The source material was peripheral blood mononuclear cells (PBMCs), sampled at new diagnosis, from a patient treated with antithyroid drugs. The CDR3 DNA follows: TGCAGTGCTAGAAGGGGGGCGTCCTACAATGAGCAGTTCTTC. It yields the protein CSARRGASYNEQFF.